This T cell receptor (beta chain) stems from a study of blood T cell repertoires in COVID-19. Overall study: Italy, Spain and the United States were the sources of the convalescent and acute COVID-19 samples.

V lost 7 bases to trimming and J lost 8 bases, with 11 bases between them. Germline V gene lookup returns CDR1 MNHEY and CDR2 SVGAGI. This CDR3 is built from 11 residues. The protocol was immunoSEQ multiplex PCR, while the TCRdb copy is restricted to in-frame clones and leaves out a portion. Counted here are around 60,000 clones, around four fifths occurring once; the ten biggest clones make up 25% to 40%. Sequenced sample: peripheral blood. The rearrangement links TRBV6-5 to TRBJ1-2; D uncertain. The source is a human donor in a cohort sampled during active COVID-19. The CDR3 reads CASMGLRGYTF. Written as DNA, the CDR3 is TGTGCCAGCATGGGCCTCAGGGGCTACACCTTC.